Reported below is one T cell receptor beta chain. This sample was included in a study of blood T cell repertoires in COVID-19. The table came from immunoSEQ multiplex PCR; TCRdb's copy has only in-frame clones and leaves some out. The sample contains about 68,000 clones, roughly 85% of which appear only once. Losses at the gene ends were 8 bases for V and 4 bases for J; bases not matched to a gene: 2. Germline V gene lookup returns CDR1 GTSNPN and CDR2 SVGIG (reference sequence). The CDR3 totals 12 residues. The rearrangement links TRBV30 to TRBJ2-1; 10 bases are shared with TRBD2. The TCR was taken from a man between 45 and 60 years old with acute or convalescent COVID-19. The sequenced sample consisted of peripheral blood. In nucleotides, the CDR3 is TGTGCCGGTAGCGGGGGGTACAATGAGCAGTTCTTC. Its protein is CAGSGGYNEQFF.